This T cell receptor beta chain was obtained from a study of blood T cells in healthy people across ages. The germline V gene encodes CDR1 SGDLS and CDR2 YYNGEE. The V and J ends lost 6 bases and 5 bases respectively, with 20 bases between them. This CDR3 has 15 residues. This clonotype was counted a few times. As yet, its antigen is unknown. Isolation of PBMCs gave at least 7 million cells per sample. The authors ran a second PCR of roughly 6 to 12 cycles using a sample-barcoded 5' primer and a J-beta primer mix. In TCRdb, the 5' RACE reads were re-called with MiXCR into one record per CDR3 protein. The table lists around 1,000,000 distinct CDR3 sequences, less than 25% of them singletons. General observations from the study: Older age coincided with a roughly linear decline in TCR beta diversity per million T cells. Long-lived and aged donors differed, with more naive CD4+ cells and higher diversity in the long-lived.

In addition, the sample was reused for a study of T cells of mothers and their children. As that report states: cDNA was synthesized from all extracted RNA at approximately 1.5 ug per reaction.

This rearrangement joins TRBV9 to TRBJ2-5, with D maybe TRBD1 (6 bases). The source material was blood. This receptor was identified in a girl aged 2-10 years in good health. CDR3 coding DNA: TGTGCCAGCACCCGGGCAGGGGAGTTTTATGAGACCCAGTACTTC. Encoded protein: CASTRAGEFYETQYF.